Below, 7 T cell receptor beta chains from the same sample are listed, as sequenced in a study of beta chain features in type 1 diabetes. Since all of the isolated RNA was reverse transcribed, expressed TCRB transcripts were what got sequenced. Assay used: immunoSEQ multiplex PCR; TCRdb lists only in-frame clones, some missing. Counted here are over 150,000 clones, roughly 8.1% occurring once; the ten biggest clones make up about 0.6%. Input material: central memory CD4+ T cells from blood. The receptors stem from a man aged 18 to 29 in good health.

This clone was counted a few times. V usage is TRBV5-1 and J usage is TRBJ2-5, with 7 bases matching TRBD1. The J segment lost 6 bases and the V segment lost 5 bases, leaving 4 bases of the junction unmatched. Germline-derived CDR1 and CDR2 are SGHRS and YFSETQ. The length of the CDR3 is 12 residues. In nucleotides, the CDR3 is TGCGCCAGCAGAAGGGACAGCCAGACCCAGTACTTC. Its protein product is CASRRDSQTQYF.

J is TRBJ1-5 and V is TRBV30; no definite D call. Germline lookup yields CDR1 GTSNPN and CDR2 SVGIG (reference sequence). Trimming cost V 2 bases and J 1 base, with 21 bases left between them. The CDR3 is 18 residues long. The DNA for the CDR3 is TGTGCCTGGAGTACTAGACGGGGAGTCGGCGGGAGCAATCAGCCCCAGCATTTT. Residues: CAWSTRRGVGGSNQPQHF.

The chain couples TRBV6-5 to TRBJ1-1; D remains unclear. CDR1 and CDR2 (germline): MNHEY, SVGAGI. The CDR3 covers 13 residues. V lost 5 bases and J 4 bases, leaving 11 bases between the germline ends. The CDR3 bases are TGTGCCAGCAGTCCCTTGCTCGGCACTGAAGCTTTCTTT. The encoded protein is CASSPLLGTEAFF.

The table lists this clone with a few counts. The chain couples TRBV9 to TRBJ1-5, with D maybe TRBD1 (6 bases). Germline lookup yields CDR1 SGDLS and CDR2 YYNGEE. Trimming shortened V by 4 bases and J by 3 bases, and 11 bases separated the two germline ends. The CDR3 is made up of 14 amino acids. As DNA, the CDR3 is TGTGCCAGCAGCCCTTCAGGGGACAATCAGCCCCAGCATTTT. This encodes CASSPSGDNQPQHF.

The rearrangement links TRBV25-1 to TRBJ2-2, with no clear D. The CDR3 contains 13 residues. Per the germline V gene, CDR1 is MGHDK and CDR2 is SYGVNS. V lost 3 bases and J lost 5, with 7 bases in between. The CDR3 protein is CASSETWTGELFF. In DNA, the CDR3 is TGTGCCAGCAGTGAGACTTGGACCGGGGAGCTGTTTTTT.

This chain connects TRBV7-3 to TRBJ1-5; maybe TRBD1 (6 bases). The V end lost 4 bases, the J end lost 1 base, and 20 bases lay between the germline ends. Germline CDR1 reads SGHTA; CDR2 reads FQGTGA. CDR3 size: 18 residues. The CDR3 sequence: CASSSSWGPDASNQPQHF. In DNA, the CDR3 is TGTGCCAGCAGCTCCTCATGGGGGCCGGACGCCAGCAATCAGCCCCAGCATTTT.

There are a few counts of this clone. The V and J genes are TRBV7-3 and TRBJ2-5; TRBD1 agrees at 8 bases. Germline V CDR1 and CDR2: SGHTA, FQGTGA. With 5 bases clipped from V and 3 bases from J, the junction kept 8 bases outside the gene matches. The CDR3 is 15 amino acids. The CDR3 loop is CASSRDRGVEETQYF. The CDR3 DNA reads TGTGCCAGCAGCCGTGACAGGGGAGTCGAAGAGACCCAGTACTTC. The full variable domain, rest sourced from reference TRBV7-3 and TRBJ2-5, is GAGVSQTPSNKVTEKGKYVELRCDPISGHTALYWYRQSLGQGPEFLIYFQGTGAADDSGLPNDRFFAVRPEGSVSTLKIQRTERGDSAVYLCASSRDRGVEETQYFGPGTRLLVL.